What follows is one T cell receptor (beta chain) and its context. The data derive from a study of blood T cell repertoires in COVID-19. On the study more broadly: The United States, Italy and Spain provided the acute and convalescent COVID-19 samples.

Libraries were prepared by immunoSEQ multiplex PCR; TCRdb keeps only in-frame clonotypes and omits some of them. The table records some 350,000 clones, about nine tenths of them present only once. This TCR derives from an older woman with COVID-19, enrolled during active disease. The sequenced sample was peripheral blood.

CDR3 sequence: CASSPGQETYEQYF. CDR3 bases: TGCGCCAGCAGCCCGGGACAGGAGACCTACGAGCAGTACTTC. The chain is built from TRBV5-1 and TRBJ2-7, with 8 bases matching TRBD1. There are 14 residues in the CDR3. Germline-derived CDR1 and CDR2 are SGHRS and YFSETQ. The V and J ends lost 4 bases and 2 bases, in that order; junction bases with no gene match: 5.